Listed here are 28 T cell receptor beta chains from one sample, sequenced in a study of blood T cells in healthy people across ages (dated by TCRdb to between 2015 and 2016). The library was made by 5' RACE. The instrument given in TCRdb is Illumina HiSeq 2500. A second PCR of about 6 to 11 cycles was performed with a sample-barcoded 5' primer and a J-beta primer mix. Clones were called with MiXCR by TCRdb after fastp trimmed the public reads at Q25, and only in-frame beta chains were retained. Every entry covers one CDR3 protein and lists the most common genes and DNA from its rows. This sample holds 1.6 million or so distinct CDR3 sequences; about 31% were observed only once. Clones ranked in the top ten supply around 11% of the sample. The sample consisted of blood. These receptors all stem from a woman between 25 and 40 years old in good health.

About this clonotype itself: A much more abundant neighbour one base away suggests this may be a read error. The chain couples TRBV29-1 to TRBJ2-7; tentatively, D is TRBD2 (6 bases). CDR1 and CDR2 from the germline V gene are SQVTM and ANQGSEA. The CDR3 is made up of 11 amino acids. The germline V and J ends were trimmed by 5 bases and 11 bases, with 16 bases remaining between them. DNA for the CDR3: TGCAGCGTTAGGACTACCCCCGTGGAGTACTTC. Amino acid sequence: CSVRTTPVEYF.

J is TRBJ2-7 and V is TRBV20-1; weak D call: TRBD1 (7 bases). V was cut by 6 bases and J by 7 bases, with 19 bases left in between. The CDR3 sequence is 13 residues long. The germline gives CDR1 DFQATT, CDR2 SNEGSKA (reference sequence). Here the CDR3 reads CSAPARGAGEQYF. CDR3 sequence (DNA): TGCAGTGCCCCAGCCAGGGGGGCGGGGGAGCAGTACTTC.

The CDR3 region has the DNA TGTGCCAGCAGTCCCCAAGGGAGGGCAGGGGTGTTAGCCGGGGAGCTGTTTTTT. Translating it yields CASSPQGRAGVLAGELFF. The chain links TRBV6-1 to TRBJ2-2; TRBD2 is a possible D gene (7 bases). Trimming left V 5 bases short and J 6 bases short, with 25 bases between. CDR3 length equals 18 residues. Per the germline V gene, CDR1 is MNHNS and CDR2 is SASEGT.

Turning to this clonotype: Being one base from a much bigger clone, this may be a read error. The rearrangement links TRBV6-2 or TRBV6-3 to TRBJ1-2, with D perhaps matching TRBD1 (6 bases). The V end was cut by 6 bases, the J end by 8 bases, with 13 bases between. The CDR3 is made up of 12 amino acids. CDR1 and CDR2 (germline): MNHEY, SVGEGT. This CDR3 is CASSPSGEGYTF. The CDR3 DNA is TGTGCCAGCAGCCCCTCAGGGGAAGGCTACACCTTC.

The V and J genes are TRBV9 and TRBJ1-1; perhaps TRBD1 as D (6 bases). The CDR3 length is 14 residues. Germline V lookup: CDR1 SGDLS, CDR2 YYNGEE. V lost 3 bases, J lost 6 bases, and 15 bases lay in between. The CDR3 reads CASSGAGVRAEAFF. Here the CDR3 DNA reads TGTGCCAGCAGCGGGGCAGGGGTAAGAGCTGAAGCTTTCTTT.

The chain couples TRBV4-1 to TRBJ2-1; the match to TRBD2 covers 14 bases. There are 17 residues in the CDR3. In germline, CDR1 is MGHRA, CDR2 YSYEKL. Germline trimming cut 2 bases from V and 7 bases from J; bases unmatched to any gene: 7. CDR3 residues: CASSQRSGLAGGNEQFF. Written as DNA, the CDR3 is TGCGCCAGCAGCCAAAGATCCGGACTAGCGGGAGGAAATGAGCAGTTCTTC.

As to this clonotype: This may arise from a read error, as a much more abundant clone is one base away. The chain carries TRBV6-6 and TRBJ2-7; D is tentatively TRBD1 or TRBD2 (5 bases each). V gave up 5 bases and J gave up 2 bases, with 13 bases separating them. Germline-derived CDR1 and CDR2 are MNHNY and SVGAGI (reference sequence). This CDR3 is 14 amino acids long. The CDR3 loop is CASSDPGRAYEQYF. The CDR3, as DNA: TGTGCCAGCAGTGATCCGGGACGGGCCTACGAGCAGTACTTC.

The chain has TRBV3-1 and TRBJ2-7, with D perhaps matching TRBD2 (6 bases). Germline lookup yields CDR1 LGHDT and CDR2 YNNKEL (reference sequence). Trimming shortened V by 7 bases and J by 4 bases, and 17 bases separated the two germline ends. The CDR3 is 14 amino acids. CDR3 sequence: CASTPGLATYEQYF. The CDR3 DNA reads TGTGCCAGCACACCGGGGCTAGCGACGTACGAGCAGTACTTC.

Concerning this clonotype itself: With a much larger clone just one base away, this may be a read error. The conserved final phenylalanine or tryptophan is absent from the CDR3, which likely points to a read error. The chain joins TRBV3-1 to TRBJ1-2; 7 positions match TRBD1. This CDR3 spans 15 amino acids. In germline, CDR1 is LGHDT, CDR2 YNNKEL (reference sequence). V shed 4 bases and J 0 bases; nucleotides not matched to a gene: 5. The CDR3 loop reads CASSLGQAANYGYTC. The CDR3 coding sequence is TGTGCCAGCAGCCTAGGACAGGCTGCTAACTATGGCTACACCTGC.

The V gene is TRBV29-1, the J gene TRBJ2-2, with D uncertain. V lost 0 bases and J 5 bases, leaving 10 bases between the germline ends. Germline CDR1 reads SQVTM; CDR2 reads ANQGSEA. The CDR3 is made up of 14 amino acids. Written as DNA, the CDR3 is TGCAGCGTTGAAGATTCCGGGCCGACCGGGGAGCTGTTTTTT. This gives the protein CSVEDSGPTGELFF.

There are many counts of this clonotype. The genes are TRBV7-9 and TRBJ2-1; D is perhaps TRBD2 (5 bases). CDR1 is SEHNR and CDR2 is FQNEAQ in the germline V gene (reference sequence). The CDR3 is 12 residues long. The V gene lost 6 bases and the J gene lost 8 bases, with 11 bases spanning the gap. In DNA form, the CDR3 reads TGTGCCAGCAGTCAGCCGCGGGATGAGCAGTTCTTC. Amino acids: CASSQPRDEQFF.

This sequence joins TRBV4-2 and TRBJ2-6; D is undetermined. Germline V gene data show CDR1 as LGHNA and CDR2 as YNFKEQ. The CDR3 loop spans 13 amino acids. V gave up 0 bases and J gave up 14 bases, with 11 bases separating them. The CDR3 DNA follows: TGTGCCAGCAGCCAAGATGGTACGAACATCCTGACTTTC. It codes for CASSQDGTNILTF.

This clonotype was counted only a few times. The chain recombines TRBV30 with TRBJ1-2, with D unclear. V lost 3 bases to trimming and J lost 1 base, with 3 bases between them. This CDR3 is built from 11 residues. The germline V gene has CDR1 GTSNPN and CDR2 SVGIG (reference sequence). CDR3: CAWRNNYGYTF. For the CDR3, the DNA is TGTGCCTGGAGAAATAACTATGGCTACACCTTC.

This sequence joins TRBV4-2 and TRBJ2-1; D ambiguous. The germline V gene encodes CDR1 LGHNA and CDR2 YNFKEQ. This CDR3 contains 14 residues. The V end was cut by 1 base, the J end by 10 bases, with 14 bases between. The CDR3 loop reads CASSQGAVATEQFF. CDR3 DNA: TGTGCCAGCAGCCAAGGGGCTGTGGCTACGGAGCAGTTCTTC.

This clonotype was seen a few times. This chain links TRBV25-1 with TRBJ2-5; no definite D call. V shed 6 bases and J shed 2 bases, with 13 bases lying between them. Germline V gene sequence: CDR1 MGHDK, CDR2 SYGVNS. The CDR3 totals 14 residues. CDR3 in amino acids: CASSHQYAQETQYF. In DNA, the CDR3 is TGTGCCAGCAGCCACCAGTACGCACAAGAGACCCAGTACTTC.

V and J are TRBV27 and TRBJ2-1; the D call may be TRBD1 or TRBD2 (5 bases each). Germline CDR1 and CDR2: MNHEY and SMNVEV (reference sequence). Trimming pared 4 bases from V and 8 bases from J, leaving 12 bases between. The CDR3 has 13 residues. CDR3 bases: TGTGCCAGCAGTTCCGAGGGGTGCGATGAGCAGTTCTTC. Amino acids: CASSSEGCDEQFF.

In this sample, this clonotype turned up many times. V and J are TRBV12-3 or TRBV12-4 and TRBJ2-3, with D maybe TRBD1 (6 bases). Trimming stripped 3 bases from V and 0 bases from J, with 13 bases between. The CDR3 contains 16 residues. CDR3 in amino acids: CASSFVRGVSTDTQYF. The CDR3 DNA sequence: TGTGCCAGCAGTTTCGTCAGGGGAGTCAGCACAGATACGCAGTATTTT.

This clonotype was observed many times. The V call is TRBV29-1, the J call TRBJ2-3; 9 bases are a match to TRBD2. The germline gives CDR1 SQVTM, CDR2 ANQGSEA. This CDR3 has 15 amino acids. The J segment lost 2 bases and the V segment lost 8 bases, leaving 11 bases of the junction unmatched. For the CDR3, the DNA is TGCAGCATCAGACTAGCGGCGAGCCCCACAGATACGCAGTATTTT. Translated: CSIRLAASPTDTQYF.

Points on this clonotype: Being one base from a much bigger clone, this may be a read error. J is TRBJ2-7 and V is TRBV7-9; 12 bases are shared with TRBD1. Germline trimming cut 3 bases from V and 6 bases from J; bases unmatched to any gene: 6. The CDR3 consists of 15 residues. Germline assignment: CDR1 SEHNR and CDR2 FQNEAQ (reference sequence). The CDR3, as DNA: TGTGCCAGCAGCTTGGGACAGGGGGCCCTCTGCGAGCAGTACTTC. Translating gives CASSLGQGALCEQYF. The whole variable domain, filled in from reference TRBV7-9 and TRBJ2-7, reads DTGVSQNPRHKITKRGQNVTFRCDPISEHNRLYWYRQTLGQGPEFLTYFQNEAQLEKSRLLSDRFSAERPKGSFSTLEIQRTEQGDSAMYLCASSLGQGALCEQYFGPGTRLTVT.

In DNA, the CDR3 is TGTGCCAGCAGCCAATCCGGGCCGAAAGAGACCCAGTACTTC. It is translated as CASSQSGPKETQYF. The rearrangement uses TRBV3-1 and TRBJ2-5; no clear D gene. V lost 2 bases and J lost 3, with 10 bases in between. Germline CDR1 LGHDT, CDR2 YNNKEL (reference sequence). CDR3 length equals 14 residues.

This clonotype appeared many times. The chain couples TRBV7-2 to TRBJ2-4, with D tentatively TRBD1 (6 bases). Per germline, CDR1 SGHTA and CDR2 FQGNSA. Trimming pared 5 bases from V and 5 bases from J, leaving 13 bases between. The CDR3 loop spans 14 amino acids. CDR3 in amino acids: CASSDGTHQNIQYF. The CDR3 region has the DNA TGTGCCAGCAGCGACGGGACACACCAAAACATTCAGTACTTC.

This clonotype turned up a few times. V usage is TRBV29-1 and J usage is TRBJ1-2; D remains unclear. This CDR3 comprises 11 residues. Germline CDR1 reads SQVTM; CDR2 reads ANQGSEA. Trimming pared 2 bases from V and 7 bases from J, leaving 8 bases between. The CDR3: CSVETRTGYTF. As DNA, the CDR3 is TGCAGCGTTGAAACCAGGACTGGCTACACCTTC. Looking up the rest from reference TRBV29-1 and TRBJ1-2 gives the full variable domain: SAVISQKPSRDICQRGTSLTIQCQVDSQVTMMFWYRQQPGQSLTLIATANQGSEATYESGFVIDKFPISRPNLTFSTLTVSNMSPEDSSIYLCSVETRTGYTFGSGTRLTVV.

This clonotype has only a few counts. The rearrangement links TRBV3-1 to TRBJ2-7, with D hard to call. V lost 0 bases and J 4 bases, leaving 7 bases between the germline ends. The CDR3 sequence is 13 residues long. Germline V gives CDR1 LGHDT, CDR2 YNNKEL (reference sequence). The CDR3 DNA follows: TGTGCCAGCAGCCAAGACGAAGGGTACGAGCAGTACTTC. Residues: CASSQDEGYEQYF.

This clonotype turned up a few times. The chain links TRBV6-2 or TRBV6-3 to TRBJ2-1, with D possibly being TRBD2 (6 bases). This CDR3 has 11 residues. Germline V CDR1 and CDR2: MNHEY, SVGEGT. V was clipped by 8 bases and J by 9 bases, with 11 bases between them. In DNA form, the CDR3 reads TGTGCCAGCCGGGGGTCTACTGAGCAGTTCTTC. Its protein is CASRGSTEQFF.

This clonotype turned up a few times. The junction differs from germline at one of its ends, possibly a read error. V and J are TRBV20-1 and TRBJ1-2, with D possibly being TRBD1 (6 bases). Germline loops: CDR1 DFQATT, CDR2 SNEGSKA (reference sequence). This CDR3 spans 16 amino acids. CDR3 sequence reads: CSAGDPDKGQPYGYTF. CDR3 in DNA: TGCAGTGCTGGAGATCCAGATAAGGGACAACCCTATGGCTACACCTTC.

The chain combines TRBV20-1 with TRBJ2-3, with D tentatively TRBD2 (6 bases). Germline CDR1 and CDR2: DFQATT and SNEGSKA (reference sequence). V shed 6 bases and J shed 4 bases, with 14 bases lying between them. CDR3 length equals 13 residues. The CDR3: CSARTEGPDTQYF. The CDR3 bases are TGCAGTGCACGGACGGAGGGGCCAGATACGCAGTATTTT.

Regarding this clonotype: A much larger clone lies one base from this, so it may be a read error. V gene TRBV18 combines with J gene TRBJ1-5, with D hard to call. V lost 8 bases to trimming and J lost 5 bases, with 16 bases between them. Germline-derived CDR1 and CDR2 are KGHSH and LQKENI. The length of the CDR3 is 14 residues. This chain's CDR3 is CASPPVGSDQPQHF. CDR3 DNA sequence: TGTGCCAGCCCCCCCGTAGGCTCCGATCAGCCCCAGCATTTT. The variable domain in full, with the rest retrieved from reference TRBV18 and TRBJ1-5, is NAGVMQNPRHLVRRRGQEARLRCSPMKGHSHVYWYRQLPEEGLKFMVYLQKENIIDESGMPKERFSAEFPKEGPSILRIQQVVRGDSAAYFCASPPVGSDQPQHFGDGTRLSIL.

The CDR3, as DNA: TGTGCCATCAGTGATACGGCGGGGGGGGTGGAGACCCAGTACTTC. This translates into CAISDTAGGVETQYF. This chain joins TRBV10-3 and TRBJ2-5, with 9 bases lining up with TRBD2. The CDR3 has 15 residues. With 3 bases clipped from V and 5 bases from J, the junction kept 7 bases outside the gene matches. Germline V gives CDR1 ENHRY, CDR2 SYGVKD.